The 7 T cell receptor beta chains below come from one sample, sequenced in a study of shared clonotypes between healthy human individuals (TCRdb year 2020). The method was the immunoSEQ multiplex PCR assay. The clones in this table, taken by TCRdb from immuneACCESS, are in-frame only. Not every clone is retained; where verified, under half of the shortfall comes from an unresolved V gene, and the cause of the rest is unknown. For this sample the table gives about 680,000 clones, of which 73% were detected only once. The ten most abundant clones make up around 2% of the sample. Sequencing used memory CD4+ T cells sorted from blood. The intended sense of this specimen's cell subset or site label: CD45RA-negative fraction. The receptors shown here come from a woman aged 30 to 39 in good health.

The rearrangement links TRBV27 to TRBJ2-2, with 9 bases that match TRBD2. The germline gives CDR1 MNHEY, CDR2 SMNVEV (reference sequence). Losses at the gene ends were 2 bases for V and 7 bases for J; bases not matched to a gene: 5. The CDR3 totals 15 residues. DNA for the CDR3: TGTGCCAGCAGTTTAAAAGCGGGAGGTATCGGGGAGCTGTTTTTT. As protein: CASSLKAGGIGELFF.

The chain is built from TRBV6-5 and TRBJ1-2; D is ambiguous. The ends were cut back, 2 bases at V and 4 bases at J, with 14 bases in the middle. Germline V lookup: CDR1 MNHEY, CDR2 SVGAGI. The CDR3 is 15 residues long. DNA for the CDR3: TGTGCCAGCAGTTACGTGTCAACCTGGACCTATGGCTACACCTTC. Translation gives CASSYVSTWTYGYTF.

The rearrangement links TRBV5-1 to TRBJ1-2; the match to TRBD1 covers 7 bases. The J segment lost 4 bases and the V segment lost 6 bases, leaving 6 bases of the junction unmatched. The germline V gene has CDR1 SGHRS and CDR2 YFSETQ. This CDR3 has 13 amino acids. The CDR3 sequence: CASTQGVSYGYTF. For the CDR3, the DNA is TGCGCCAGCACTCAGGGGGTGTCCTATGGCTACACCTTC.

The chain carries TRBV5-1 and TRBJ2-1; D perhaps matches TRBD2 (5 bases). Germline V gives CDR1 SGHRS, CDR2 YFSETQ. The CDR3 is made up of 15 amino acids. V was pared by 1 base and J by 6 bases, with 14 bases between. This CDR3 reads CASSLSEGARNEQFF. DNA for the CDR3: TGCGCCAGCAGCTTGTCTGAGGGAGCTCGCAATGAGCAGTTCTTC.

This clone was counted a few times. Other nucleotide sequences from this sample produce the same CDR3. The chain uses TRBV5-1 and TRBJ1-5; no firm D call. The CDR3 runs 13 residues. Trimming took 0 bases from V and 4 from J, leaving 5 bases between them. From germline, CDR1 is SGHRS and CDR2 YFSETQ. This CDR3 reads CASSLGPNQPQHF. The DNA of the CDR3 is TGCGCCAGCAGCTTGGGGCCGAATCAGCCCCAGCATTTT. Complete variable domain (other parts from reference TRBV5-1 and TRBJ1-5): KAGVTQTPRYLIKTRGQQVTLSCSPISGHRSVSWYQQTPGQGLQFLFEYFSETQRNKGNFPGRFSGRQFSNSRSEMNVSTLELGDSALYLCASSLGPNQPQHFGDGTRLSIL.

About this clone: Possible read error: a much larger clone is one base away. The V gene is TRBV6-5, the J gene TRBJ2-7, with 7 bases aligning to TRBD1. This CDR3 region has 14 residues. Trimming at V came to 4 bases and at J to 2 bases, leaving 5 bases not matched to a gene. Germline CDR1 MNHEY, CDR2 SVGAGI. DNA of the CDR3: TGTGCCAGCAGTTCCACCGGGACAGCCTACGAGCAGTACTTC. Amino acids: CASSSTGTAYEQYF.

The rearrangement joins TRBV25-1 to TRBJ1-2; maybe TRBD1 (6 bases). This CDR3 contains 11 residues. Trimming shortened V by 8 bases and J by 11 bases, and 15 bases separated the two germline ends. The germline V gene encodes CDR1 MGHDK and CDR2 SYGVNS. The chain's CDR3 is CASYGQYSYTF. CDR3 DNA sequence: TGTGCCAGCTACGGACAGTACAGTTACACCTTC.